The clone carrying this TCR beta chain was detected once. The data derive from a study of blood T cell repertoires in COVID-19. Clones were sequenced by immunoSEQ multiplex PCR, and TCRdb holds only the in-frame ones, with some missing. The table lists roughly 250,000 clones, roughly 84% of them singletons. Input material: peripheral blood. The TCR comes from a woman between 40 and 50 years old who had recovered from COVID-19.

The DNA for the CDR3 is TGTGCCAGCACCATCGGACTCTTGAACACTGAAGCTTTCTTT. Its translation: CASTIGLLNTEAFF. The J gene is TRBJ1-1, the V gene TRBV11-2, with unresolved D. V lost 7 bases and J 0 bases, leaving 12 bases between the germline ends. CDR3 length: 14 residues. Germline V gene data show CDR1 as SGHAT and CDR2 as FQNNGV.